This T cell receptor (beta chain) came from a study of T cell changes during pregnancy in multiple sclerosis. This clone was picked up a small number of times. Using immunoSEQ multiplex PCR, the repertoire was profiled, and TCRdb retains in-frame clones only, with some absent. The sample comprises tens of thousands of clones, nearly 90% of which are singletons, and approximately 1.8% rests with the top ten. CDR3 length equals 14 residues. The J segment lost 9 bases and the V segment lost 7 bases, leaving 12 bases of the junction unmatched. Germline CDR1 and CDR2: LNHDA and SQIVND (reference sequence).

The chain employs TRBV19 and TRBJ1-5; 7 positions agree with TRBD1. Sequencing was performed on peripheral blood, taken in the first trimester of pregnancy. This TCR derives from a female donor with multiple sclerosis, enrolled in a pregnancy study. The CDR3 spells CASTLSRGQGPQHF. The DNA of the CDR3 is TGTGCCAGTACCCTTTCTAGGGGGCAGGGGCCCCAGCATTTT.